Listed below are T cell receptor beta chains from one sample, sequenced in a study of CD8+ T cells in alopecia areata. The method was immunoSEQ multiplex PCR; TCRdb's version includes in-frame clones alone and lacks a portion of them. The sample includes fewer than 150,000 clones, roughly 69% of them seen just once. Input material: CD4+ T cells sorted from blood. The source of these receptors is a human donor in good health. Each CDR3 is given with its conserved first and last residue. D genes are given only for firm matches. Clone size is stated in some rows and not others, as once, few, many or a class when expanded.

D gene | J gene | V gene | clone size | CDR3 DNA | CDR3 protein
- | TRBJ1-2 | TRBV29-1 | few | TGCAGCGTTGAAGATAGGGGATCCTATGGCTACACCTTC | CSVEDRGSYGYTF
TRBD1 | TRBJ1-5 | TRBV4-1 | - | TGCGCCAGCAGCCAACCCGGGACAGGGCAGCCCCAGCATTTT | CASSQPGTGQPQHF
- | TRBJ2-2 | TRBV2 | few | TGTGCCAGCACCCGAGAGGACTTGAACCCCGGGGAGCTGTTTTTT | CASTREDLNPGELFF
- | TRBJ2-7 | TRBV29-1 | once | TGCAGCGTTGAAGGCACTAACTCCTACGAGCAGTACTTC | CSVEGTNSYEQYF
TRBD1 | TRBJ1-1 | TRBV4-1 | few | TGCGCCAGCAGCCTAGGACAGGAGAACACTGAAGCTTTCTTT | CASSLGQENTEAFF
- | TRBJ2-3 | TRBV6-5 | - | TGTGCCAGCAGTTACGGCGGGGCCCCCACATATACGCAGTATTTT | CASSYGGAPTYTQYF
- | TRBJ2-3 | TRBV6-5 | - | TGTGCCAGCAGCGCTTCAGATACGCAGTATTTT | CASSASDTQYF
TRBD1 | TRBJ2-2 | TRBV5-1 | once | TGCGCCAGCAGCCTACAGGGGTCCACCGGGGAGCTGTTTTTT | CASSLQGSTGELFF
TRBD1 | TRBJ2-5 | TRBV6-5 | - | TGTGCCAGCAGTTCCCCCCCTGGGACAGTCCAAGAGACCCAGTACTTC | CASSSPPGTVQETQYF
- | TRBJ1-4 | TRBV29-1 | - | TGCAGCGTCCGCAGAACCACTAATGAAAAACTGTTTTTT | CSVRRTTNEKLFF
- | TRBJ2-1 | TRBV29-1 | few | TGCAGCGCAGCCACAGCTACCTACAATGAGCAGTTCTTC | CSAATATYNEQFF
- | TRBJ1-2 | TRBV29-1 | - | TGCAGCGTGAATCCGCGGTTAGCTAACTATGGCTACACCTTC | CSVNPRLANYGYTF
TRBD2 | TRBJ2-5 | TRBV7-2 | - | TGTGCCAGCAGCTTATATCGACGGGGGGGAAGGGAGACCCAGTACTTC | CASSLYRRGGRETQYF
- | TRBJ2-5 | TRBV5-1 | - | TGCGCCAGCAGGTCTGGACCATCGTCGGAGACCCAGTACTTC | CASRSGPSSETQYF
- | TRBJ1-2 | TRBV27 | - | TGTGCCAGCAGTTTAACGGGGGAGGGTGGCTACACCTTC | CASSLTGEGGYTF
TRBD1 | TRBJ1-4 | TRBV9 | once | TGTGCCAGCAACCGACAGGGAGATGAAAAACTGTTTTTT | CASNRQGDEKLFF
- | TRBJ1-1 | TRBV6-5 | - | TGTGCCAGCAGTTACTGGGGTTCGGGGAACACTGAAGCTTTCTTT | CASSYWGSGNTEAFF
- | TRBJ2-5 | TRBV29-1 | - | TGCAGCGTTGAGATTCACCCGGGGGAGACCCAGTACTTC | CSVEIHPGETQYF
- | TRBJ2-7 | TRBV29-1 | few | TGCAGCGCAGTTCAAAGCTCCTACGAGCAGTACTTC | CSAVQSSYEQYF
- | TRBJ1-4 | TRBV6-5 | - | TGTGCCAGCAGGATAGGGGGAAGTAATGAAAAACTGTTTTTT | CASRIGGSNEKLFF
TRBD2 | TRBJ2-3 | TRBV7-7 | - | TGTGCCAGCCAAGCGGGGGACACAGATACGCAGTATTTT | CASQAGDTDTQYF
- | TRBJ2-2 | TRBV18 | - | TGTGCCAGCTCACCATCGAACACCGGGGAGCTGTTTTTT | CASSPSNTGELFF
TRBD2 | TRBJ2-7 | TRBV6-5 | - | TGTGCCAGCAGTTTATCTAGCGGGTATTCCTACGAGCAGTACTTC | CASSLSSGYSYEQYF
- | TRBJ2-3 | TRBV7-6 | - | TGTGCCAGCAGCCCCCGCACGACTCGCGGGTCAGATACGCAGTATTTT | CASSPRTTRGSDTQYF
TRBD1 | TRBJ1-6 | TRBV29-1 | - | TGCAGCGTTCTGCCGACAGGGGGCTTTCGTTCACCCCTCCACTTT | CSVLPTGGFRSPLHF
- | TRBJ1-2 | TRBV29-1 | few | TGCAGCGTTGTTAAGGACCGAAGATTCTATGGCTACACCTTC | CSVVKDRRFYGYTF
- | TRBJ1-4 | TRBV7-2 | once | TGTGCCAGCAGCCCTACAGGGATAAGTGGTGAAAAACTGTTTTTT | CASSPTGISGEKLFF
- | TRBJ2-5 | TRBV29-1 | - | TGCAGCGTTGTTCCGGGGTTGGAGACCCAGTACTTC | CSVVPGLETQYF
- | TRBJ1-2 | TRBV5-1 | - | TGCGCCAGCAGCTTGGAACCAGGTAGTTCGAATGGCTACACCTTC | CASSLEPGSSNGYTF
TRBD2 | TRBJ2-1 | TRBV4-1 | few | TGCGCCAGCAGCCAAGACGGCGGGACTAGCAATGAGCAGTTCTTC | CASSQDGGTSNEQFF
- | TRBJ1-2 | TRBV14 | once | TGTGCCAGCAGCCAGGACGGCGGCTATGGCTACACCTTC | CASSQDGGYGYTF
- | TRBJ1-6 | TRBV2 | few | TGTGCCAGCAGCGGGCCGGGTTCTAATTCACCCCTCCACTTT | CASSGPGSNSPLHF
TRBD2 | TRBJ2-1 | TRBV14 | - | TGTGCCAGCAGCCAAGGGGGGGGTGAGAATGAGCAGTTCTTC | CASSQGGGENEQFF
- | TRBJ2-1 | TRBV10-3 | few | TGTGCCATCAGTGAACAGTTTGAGCAGTTCTTC | CAISEQFEQFF
TRBD2 | TRBJ2-5 | TRBV7-3 | few | TGTGCCAGCAGCTCAAATGGCCGGACTAGCGGGGGTCGAGAGACCCAGTACTTC | CASSSNGRTSGGRETQYF